This TCR beta chain was captured in a study of blood T cell repertoires in COVID-19. Ages ranged from about 18 to 89 years, with residence in approximately 25 US areas. Cohort 3 recovery required two negative PCRs, clearance, or symptom resolution. Trimming stripped 4 bases from V and 9 bases from J, with 7 bases between. This CDR3 comprises 12 residues. Germline V gene sequence: CDR1 LGHDT, CDR2 YNNKEL (reference sequence). In the original workflow: By means of reference gene primer amplification, nucleated cell counts were estimated. Here immunoSEQ multiplex PCR was the method, and the copy in TCRdb shows in-frame clones only, minus some. The V and J calls and clone size come from that table; D and trimming were worked out from the DNA. The data show a few hundred thousand clones, with over 75% seen just once and 10% held by the top ten.

This chain links TRBV3-1 (or the pseudogene TRBV3-2) with TRBJ1-6; D remains ambiguous. Material for sequencing was PBMCs or T cells enriched from blood (not recorded which). The sequence derives from a young woman who had recovered from COVID-19. CDR3 in amino acids: CASSLDRSPLHF. The CDR3 region has the DNA TGTGCCAGCAGCCTAGACCGTTCACCCCTCCACTTT.